The clone carrying this T cell receptor beta chain appeared a few times. This sample was included in a study of identical twins. J lost 2 bases, V lost 7 bases, and 12 bases had no gene match. Germline CDR1 LGHNA, CDR2 YSLEER. The CDR3 runs 17 residues. TCRdb used MiXCR to reprocess the 5' RACE reads, holding one entry per CDR3 protein. The sample shows hundreds of thousands of distinct CDR3 sequences, about 24% of them seen only once. These records were also assigned to another study, of T cells expressing NK-cell markers. Per that study: Seven HCMV-seropositive donors and one seronegative donor made up the eight sequenced donors.

The sequencing input was CD4+ T cells sorted from blood. This chain connects TRBV4-3 to TRBJ2-1, with TRBD2 identical over 9 bases. The receptor was isolated from a woman aged 18-29 years in good health. CDR3 DNA: TGCGCCAGCACAAAAGGGATAGCGGGAGTACCCTACAATGAGCAGTTCTTC. Its protein product is CASTKGIAGVPYNEQFF.